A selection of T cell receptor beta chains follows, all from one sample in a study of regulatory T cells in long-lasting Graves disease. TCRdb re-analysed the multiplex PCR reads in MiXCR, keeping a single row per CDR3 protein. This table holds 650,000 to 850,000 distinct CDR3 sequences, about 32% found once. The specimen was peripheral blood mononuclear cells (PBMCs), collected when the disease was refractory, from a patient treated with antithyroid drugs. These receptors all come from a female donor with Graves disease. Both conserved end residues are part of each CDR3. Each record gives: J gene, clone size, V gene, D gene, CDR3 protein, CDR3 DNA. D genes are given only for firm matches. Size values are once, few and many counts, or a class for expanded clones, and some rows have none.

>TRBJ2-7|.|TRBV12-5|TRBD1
CASGLGTGGIVYEQYF
TGTGCTAGTGGCCTTGGGACAGGGGGCATTGTCTACGAGCAGTACTTC
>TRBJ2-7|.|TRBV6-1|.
CASTKGLYSYEQYF
TGTGCCAGCACGAAAGGACTTTACTCCTACGAGCAGTACTTC
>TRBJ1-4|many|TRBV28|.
CASSQRLTTNEKLFF
TGTGCCAGCAGTCAACGCCTCACAACTAATGAAAAACTGTTTTTT
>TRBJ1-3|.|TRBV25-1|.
CASGYSGFASGNTIYF
TGTGCCAGCGGTTATTCGGGCTTTGCCTCTGGAAACACCATATATTTT
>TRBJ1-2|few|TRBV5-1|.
CASSRSVGGKNGYTF
TGCGCCAGCAGCCGGTCGGTGGGGGGGAAGAATGGCTACACCTTC
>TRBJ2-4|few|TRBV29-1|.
CSVARGDIQYF
TGCAGCGTTGCCAGGGGAGACATTCAGTACTTC
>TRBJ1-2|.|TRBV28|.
CASSSQRMVNIANYSYTF
TGTGCCAGCAGCTCGCAGAGGATGGTTAACATCGCTAACTATAGCTACACCTTC
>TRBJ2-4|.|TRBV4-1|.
CASSQPTDPRAKNIQYF
TGCGCCAGCAGCCAACCGACAGACCCGCGAGCCAAAAACATTCAGTACTTC
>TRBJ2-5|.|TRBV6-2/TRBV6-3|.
CASSYPPLEASETQYF
TGTGCCAGCAGTTACCCCCCCTTGGAAGCCAGTGAGACCCAGTACTTC
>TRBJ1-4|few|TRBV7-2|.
CASRIPVRGEKLFF
TGTGCCAGCAGGATACCGGTCAGGGGTGAAAAACTGTTTTTT
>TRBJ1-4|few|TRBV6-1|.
CASSEGPTGYEKLFF
TGTGCCAGCAGTGAGGGGCCGACGGGGTATGAAAAACTGTTTTTT
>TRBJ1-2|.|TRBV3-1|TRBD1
CASSHRTGLANYGYTF
TGTGCCAGCAGCCATAGGACAGGACTAGCTAACTATGGCTACACCTTC
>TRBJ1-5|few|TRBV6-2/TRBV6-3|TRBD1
CASSYASTGKRVRNQPQHF
TGTGCCAGCAGTTACGCCTCGACAGGGAAGAGGGTACGCAATCAGCCCCAGCATTTT
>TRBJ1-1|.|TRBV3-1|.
CASSQPRSGITEAFF
TGTGCCAGCAGCCAACCTCGGTCAGGGATCACTGAAGCTTTCTTT
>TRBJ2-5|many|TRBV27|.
CASSLSWGGPQETQYF
TGTGCCAGCAGTTTAAGCTGGGGGGGCCCCCAAGAGACCCAGTACTTC
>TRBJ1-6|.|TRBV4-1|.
CASSQEIRWNSPLHF
TGCGCCAGCAGCCAAGAAATTCGTTGGAATTCACCCCTCCACTTT
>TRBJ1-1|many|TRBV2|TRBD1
CASSRDSPMNTEAFF
TGTGCCAGCAGCAGGGACAGTCCCATGAACACTGAAGCTTTCTTT
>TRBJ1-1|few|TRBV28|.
CASSLVGVLQAFF
TGTGCCAGCAGTCTGGTCGGGGTCCTCCAAGCTTTCTTT
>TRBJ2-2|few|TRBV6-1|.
CASRVSRRVTGELFF
TGTGCCAGCAGGGTTAGCAGGAGAGTAACCGGGGAGCTGTTTTTT
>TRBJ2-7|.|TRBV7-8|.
CASSLALVQGSYEQCF
TGTGCCAGCAGCTTAGCCTTGGTGCAGGGATCCTACGAGCAGTGCTTC
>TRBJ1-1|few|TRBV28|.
CASSLLGGPLDFF
TGTGCCAGCAGTTTACTCGGGGGGCCATTGGATTTCTTT
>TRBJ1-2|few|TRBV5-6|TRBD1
CASSLIDRATYGYTF
TGTGCCAGCAGCTTAATTGACAGGGCGACCTATGGCTACACCTTC
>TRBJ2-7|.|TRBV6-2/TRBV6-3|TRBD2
CASSYSAGLANEQYF
TGTGCCAGCAGTTACTCGGCGGGACTAGCAAACGAGCAGTACTTC
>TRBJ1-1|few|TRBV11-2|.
CASSFGESTEAFF
TGTGCCAGCAGCTTCGGTGAATCCACTGAAGCTTTCTTT
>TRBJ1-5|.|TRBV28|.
CASSYPPTERNQPQHF
TGTGCCAGCAGTTACCCCCCGACAGAGCGCAATCAGCCCCAGCATTTT
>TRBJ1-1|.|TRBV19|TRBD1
CASSPIWAGTANTEAFF
TGTGCCAGTAGTCCTATATGGGCAGGGACAGCAAACACTGAAGCTTTCTTT
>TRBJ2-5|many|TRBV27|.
CASSSPGAGQPWETQYF
TGTGCCAGCAGTTCCCCGGGGGCAGGCCAGCCGTGGGAGACCCAGTACTTC
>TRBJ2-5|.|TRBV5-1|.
CASSLEPGRIETQYF
TGCGCCAGCAGCTTGGAACCAGGGCGTATAGAGACCCAGTACTTC
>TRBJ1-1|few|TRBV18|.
CASSPPGAPEAFF
TGTGCCAGCTCACCACCGGGAGCCCCTGAAGCTTTCTTT
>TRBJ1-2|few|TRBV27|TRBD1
CASRPTGGAYGYTF
TGTGCCAGCAGGCCGACAGGGGGCGCCTATGGCTACACCTTC
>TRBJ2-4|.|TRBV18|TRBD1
CASSPDYTGQNIQYF
TGTGCCAGCTCACCGGATTATACGGGACAGAACATTCAGTACTTC
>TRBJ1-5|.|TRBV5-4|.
CASSVQGVGNQPQHF
TGTGCCAGCAGCGTCCAGGGTGTGGGCAATCAGCCCCAGCATTTT
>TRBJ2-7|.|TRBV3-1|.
CASSRGTFSYEQYF
TGTGCCAGCAGCCGAGGGACTTTCTCCTACGAGCAGTACTTC
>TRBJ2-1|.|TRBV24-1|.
CATSDLARNEQFF
TGTGCCACCAGTGATTTAGCGCGGAATGAGCAGTTCTTC
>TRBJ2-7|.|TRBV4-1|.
CASSQSQGTYEQYF
TGCGCCAGTAGCCAATCGCAGGGCACCTACGAGCAGTACTTC
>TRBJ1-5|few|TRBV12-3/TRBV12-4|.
CASSLVSGNQPQHF
TGTGCCAGCAGTTTAGTGTCAGGCAATCAGCCCCAGCATTTT
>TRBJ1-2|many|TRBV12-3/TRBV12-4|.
CASREAGNYGYTF
TGTGCCAGCAGGGAGGCGGGGAACTATGGCTACACCTTC
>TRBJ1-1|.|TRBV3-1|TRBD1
CASSQGLGQVNTEAFF
TGTGCCAGCAGCCAAGGATTGGGACAGGTGAACACTGAAGCTTTCTTT
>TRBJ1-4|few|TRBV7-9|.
CASSPRGLGNEKLFF
TGTGCCAGCAGCCCAAGAGGGTTGGGGAATGAAAAACTGTTTTTT
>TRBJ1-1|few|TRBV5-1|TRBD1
CASSGQGSTEAFF
TGTGCCAGCAGTGGACAGGGAAGCACTGAAGCTTTCTTT
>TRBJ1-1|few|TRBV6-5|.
CASSFGPRNTEAFF
TGTGCCAGCAGTTTCGGACCTAGGAACACTGAAGCTTTCTTT
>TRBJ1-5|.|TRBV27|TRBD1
CASSGQGIRQPQHF
TGTGCCAGCAGCGGACAGGGGATTCGCCAGCCCCAGCATTTT
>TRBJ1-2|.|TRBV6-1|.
CAYLKGDGYTF
TGTGCCTACCTAAAGGGGGATGGCTACACCTTC
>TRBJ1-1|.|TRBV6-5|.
CASSYNGANTEAFF
TGTGCCAGCAGTTACAATGGGGCGAACACTGAAGCTTTCTTT
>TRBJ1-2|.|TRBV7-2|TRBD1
CASHTPGQGNYGYTF
TGTGCCAGCCACACCCCAGGACAGGGGAACTATGGCTACACCTTC
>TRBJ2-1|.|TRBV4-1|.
CASSQVKGNNEQFF
TGCGCCAGCAGCCAAGTGAAGGGCAACAATGAGCAGTTCTTC
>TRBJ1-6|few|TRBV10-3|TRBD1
CAISAGTGSYNSPLHF
TGTGCCATCAGCGCCGGGACAGGGTCCTATAATTCACCCCTCCACTTT
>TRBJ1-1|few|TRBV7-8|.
CASSSLRSPRHTEAFF
TGTGCCAGCAGCTCCCTGAGGAGTCCTAGGCACACTGAAGCTTTCTTT
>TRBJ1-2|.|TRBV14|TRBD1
CASSQMGQGAYGYTF
TGTGCCAGCAGCCAGATGGGACAGGGGGCCTATGGCTACACCTTC
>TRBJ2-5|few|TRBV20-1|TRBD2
CSALSGSVVQETQYF
TGCAGTGCTTTGAGCGGGAGTGTGGTCCAAGAGACCCAGTACTTC
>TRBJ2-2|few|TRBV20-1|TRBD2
CSARSGGRAYTGELFF
TGCAGTGCTAGATCGGGCGGGAGGGCCTACACCGGGGAGCTGTTTTTT
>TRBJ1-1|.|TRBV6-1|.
CASSQFMNTEAFF
TGTGCCAGCAGTCAGTTCATGAACACTGAAGCTTTCTTT
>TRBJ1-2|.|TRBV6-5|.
CASSYSSRPQGNGSGYTF
TGTGCCAGCAGTTACTCGAGTAGGCCTCAGGGAAATGGTTCTGGCTACACCTTC
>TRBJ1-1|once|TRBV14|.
CASSATPGQNTEAFF
TGTGCCAGCAGCGCCACTCCGGGACAGAACACTGAAGCTTTCTTT
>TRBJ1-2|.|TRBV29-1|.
CSGAGAGGGYTF
TGCAGCGGAGCAGGGGCGGGGGGTGGCTACACCTTC